Listed below are T cell receptor beta chains from one sample, sequenced in a study of regulatory T cells. Repertoires were generated with immunoSEQ multiplex PCR, while TCRdb's copy carries only in-frame clones and drops some. The sample has around 32,000 clones; under 95% are singletons. Sequenced input: conventional CD4+ T cells sorted from blood. Every receptor here comes from a person under 30 with CD3G deficiency. The CDR3 runs from the conserved cysteine through the conserved F or W. The D gene is left open where the match is weak. Rows may omit the clone size; those that give it use once, few, many or a size class.

clone_size	v_call	d_call	j_call	cdr3_aa	cdr3_nt
-	TRBV30	-	TRBJ1-2	CAWIGRANYGYTF	TGTGCCTGGATAGGAAGAGCTAACTATGGCTACACCTTC
-	TRBV6-1	-	TRBJ2-4	CASSEGTSLNIQYF	TGTGCCAGCAGTGAAGGGACGTCTTTAAACATTCAGTACTTC
once	TRBV10-3	TRBD1	TRBJ2-6	CAITGDRVSGANVLTF	TGTGCCATCACCGGTGACAGGGTCTCTGGGGCCAACGTCCTGACTTTC
-	TRBV14	TRBD2	TRBJ2-5	CASSQTSRETQYF	TGTGCCAGCAGCCAGACTAGCCGAGAGACCCAGTACTTC
-	TRBV6-1	-	TRBJ1-1	CASSRLGTNTEAFF	TGTGCCAGCAGTCGTCTGGGGACGAACACTGAAGCTTTCTTT
-	TRBV5-5	TRBD2	TRBJ2-3	CASKPLAGGTDTQYF	TGTGCCAGCAAGCCCCTAGCGGGGGGCACAGATACGCAGTATTTT
-	TRBV30	TRBD2	TRBJ2-2	CAWVPGLAGGRTGELFF	TGTGCCTGGGTCCCGGGACTAGCGGGAGGTAGGACCGGGGAGCTGTTTTTT
-	TRBV7-9	-	TRBJ1-1	CASSLTQGTEAFF	TGTGCCAGCAGCTTGACACAAGGCACTGAAGCTTTCTTT
-	TRBV28	TRBD1	TRBJ1-2	CASSSAGGSYGYTF	TGTGCCAGCAGCTCCGCAGGGGGCTCCTATGGCTACACCTTC
-	TRBV6-1	TRBD1	TRBJ2-7	CASRNRGVGYEQYF	TGTGCCAGTAGAAACAGGGGCGTCGGCTACGAGCAGTACTTC
-	TRBV19	-	TRBJ2-5	CASSRGEGETQYF	TGTGCCAGTAGTAGGGGGGAAGGGGAGACCCAGTACTTC
-	TRBV5-1	-	TRBJ2-1	CASSLVAEPQNEQFF	TGCGCCAGCAGCTTGGTTGCGGAACCTCAAAATGAGCAGTTCTTC
once	TRBV19	-	TRBJ2-1	CASSPNRYNEQFF	TGTGCCAGTAGTCCCAACCGGTACAATGAGCAGTTCTTC
once	TRBV5-1	-	TRBJ1-1	CASSLGGTTLATEAFF	TGCGCCAGCAGCTTGGGGGGGACCACCCTCGCCACTGAAGCTTTCTTT
-	TRBV5-1	-	TRBJ1-2	CASSLTNTNYGYTF	TGCGCCAGCAGCTTGACTAATACTAACTATGGCTACACCTTC
-	TRBV7-9	-	TRBJ2-1	CASSPPTGNEQFF	TGTGCCAGCAGCCCGCCGACAGGCAATGAGCAGTTCTTC
-	TRBV5-1	-	TRBJ2-5	CASSLRPGETQYF	TGCGCCAGCAGCCTGCGGCCCGGAGAGACCCAGTACTTC
-	TRBV7-9	TRBD1	TRBJ2-5	CASSFDRAKTQYF	TGTGCCAGCAGCTTCGACAGGGCCAAGACCCAGTACTTC